The rows below give T cell receptor beta chains drawn from one sample of a study of blood T cells in healthy people across ages. MiXCR, applied by TCRdb to the 5' RACE reads, yields one record per CDR3 protein. Among around 620,000 distinct CDR3 sequences listed, 25% to 30% were seen once. Sequenced: blood. The receptors were sampled from a woman in her 70s in good health. CDR3s include the opening cysteine and the closing phenylalanine or tryptophan.

TRBV4-1,CASRPGGQETQYF
TRBV12-3/TRBV12-4,CASSWDREGSYEQYF
TRBV6-2/TRBV6-3,CASSYSNLLDEKLFF
TRBV12-5,CASGVWSGSNEQFF
TRBV27,CASRQPGQGALGYTF
TRBV6-2/TRBV6-3,CASSYFRPGLLSYEQFF
TRBV4-3,CASSQARGVYGQYF
TRBV30,CAWSPSRGEQYF
TRBV24-1,CATSDSRLGNTEAFF
TRBV7-3,CASSLTGGETVEAFF
TRBV29-1,CSVGGGNQPQHF
TRBV28,CASSLSSSGGYNEQFF
TRBV12-3/TRBV12-4,CASSYRPGNTIYF
TRBV3-1,CASTPMGGGGYYNEQFF
TRBV18,CASSPMGGEETQYF
TRBV6-2/TRBV6-3,CASSSSYEQFF
TRBV10-3,CAAGANIPYNEQFF
TRBV7-2,CASSYFWDQETQYF
TRBV9,CASSVGGGSNIQYF
TRBV11-2,CASRRGLNEQFF